The 6 T cell receptor beta chains in this list originate from one sample, sequenced in a study of OX40 agonist ivuxolimab in advanced cancers. Measured with immunoSEQ multiplex PCR; TCRdb has only the in-frame clones, and not every one. This table holds about 66,000 clones, 80% to 90% found once. This material consisted of CD4+ or CD8+ T cells sorted from blood, taken in a trial of the OX40 agonist ivuxolimab. These receptors were taken from an adult with an advanced solid tumor such as melanoma, head and neck, liver or kidney cancer.

This chain connects TRBV5-1 to TRBJ1-1, with D possibly matching TRBD1 (6 bases). This CDR3 contains 16 residues. The germline CDR1 and CDR2 sequences are SGHRS and YFSETQ. V dropped 0 bases and J dropped 1 base, with 13 bases sitting between them. The CDR3 DNA reads as TGCGCCAGCAGCTTGGCCACAGGGACATCGAACACTGAAGCTTTCTTT. Amino acid sequence: CASSLATGTSNTEAFF.

In DNA, the CDR3 is TGTGCCAGCAGTCCCCTAGGACAGGGGACCTATGGCTACACCTTC. Its translation: CASSPLGQGTYGYTF. The chain carries TRBV28 and TRBJ1-2, with TRBD1 matching 9 bases. CDR1 is MDHEN and CDR2 is SYDVKM in the germline V gene. The trim removed 5 bases at V and 4 bases at J, leaving 8 bases unmatched. The CDR3 spans 15 residues.

This chain connects TRBV19 to TRBJ1-5; D uncertain. The CDR3 sequence is 12 residues long. CDR1 is LNHDA and CDR2 is SQIVND in the germline V gene (reference sequence). Trimming pared 3 bases from V and 4 bases from J, leaving 4 bases between. CDR3 in DNA: TGTGCCAGTAGTATTCCTAATCAGCCCCAGCATTTT. Translated, it gives CASSIPNQPQHF.

The V and J genes are TRBV29-1 and TRBJ1-5; D gene ambiguous. The CDR3 runs 12 residues. Looked up from germline, CDR1 is SQVTM and CDR2 is ANQGSEA. The V and J ends lost 4 bases and 4 bases respectively, with 8 bases between them. The CDR3, as DNA: TGCAGCGTTGGGGGTGGAAATCAGCCCCAGCATTTT. It codes for CSVGGGNQPQHF. The variable domain in full, with the rest retrieved from reference TRBV29-1 and TRBJ1-5, is SAVISQKPSRDICQRGTSLTIQCQVDSQVTMMFWYRQQPGQSLTLIATANQGSEATYESGFVIDKFPISRPNLTFSTLTVSNMSPEDSSIYLCSVGGGNQPQHFGDGTRLSIL.

The gene calls are TRBV7-2 and TRBJ1-4; D is unresolved. Trimming stripped 1 base from V and 8 bases from J, with 8 bases between. Germline V gene lookup returns CDR1 SGHTA and CDR2 FQGNSA. CDR3 length equals 13 residues. This CDR3 reads CASSLDRPEKLFF. The CDR3, as DNA: TGTGCCAGCAGCTTAGACAGACCCGAAAAACTGTTTTTT.

The rearrangement links TRBV11-2 to TRBJ2-7, with D perhaps given as TRBD1 or TRBD2 (7 bases each). V was shortened by 6 bases and J by 0 bases, with 21 bases between the two germline ends. Germline V gene sequence: CDR1 SGHAT, CDR2 FQNNGV. There are 17 residues in the CDR3. CDR3 protein: CASSKQGRASNSYEQYF. CDR3 bases: TGTGCCAGCAGTAAACAGGGGAGGGCCTCAAACTCCTACGAGCAGTACTTC.